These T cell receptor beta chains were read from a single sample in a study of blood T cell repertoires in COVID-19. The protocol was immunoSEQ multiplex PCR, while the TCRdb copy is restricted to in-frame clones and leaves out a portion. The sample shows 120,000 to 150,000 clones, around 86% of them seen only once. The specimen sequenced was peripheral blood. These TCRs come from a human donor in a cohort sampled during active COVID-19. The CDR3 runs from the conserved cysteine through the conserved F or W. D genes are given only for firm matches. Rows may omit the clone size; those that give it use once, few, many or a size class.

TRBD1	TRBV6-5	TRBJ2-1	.	CAGTEYNEQFF	TGTGCCGGGACAGAGTACAATGAGCAGTTCTTC
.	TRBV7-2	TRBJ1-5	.	CASSLYRDIYQPQHF	TGTGCCAGCAGCTTATACAGGGACATCTATCAGCCCCAGCATTTT
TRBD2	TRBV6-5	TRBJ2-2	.	CASQTSGRGTGELFF	TGTGCCAGCCAGACTAGCGGGAGGGGAACCGGGGAGCTGTTTTTT
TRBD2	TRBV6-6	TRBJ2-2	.	CASSYRLAMDTGELFF	TGTGCCAGCAGTTACCGACTAGCTATGGACACCGGGGAGCTGTTTTTT
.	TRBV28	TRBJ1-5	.	CASRSPGYSNQPQHF	TGTGCCAGCAGGAGCCCAGGGTACAGCAATCAGCCCCAGCATTTT
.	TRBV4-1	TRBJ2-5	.	CASSQGVEETQYF	TGCGCCAGCAGCCAAGGCGTAGAAGAGACCCAGTACTTC
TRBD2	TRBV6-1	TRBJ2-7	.	CASSDPAGGPRGYEQYF	TGTGCCAGCAGTGACCCAGCGGGAGGGCCCAGAGGCTACGAGCAGTACTTC
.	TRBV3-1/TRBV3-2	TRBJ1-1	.	CASSPQGGTEAFF	TGTGCCAGCAGTCCTCAGGGTGGCACTGAAGCTTTCTTT
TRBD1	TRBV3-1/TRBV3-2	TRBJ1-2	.	CASSPAPGGDYGYTF	TGTGCCAGCAGCCCAGCCCCAGGGGGCGACTATGGCTACACCTTC
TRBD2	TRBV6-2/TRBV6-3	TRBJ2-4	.	CASSSPPGRGENIQYF	TGTGCCAGCAGTTCCCCCCCCGGGAGGGGGGAAAACATTCAGTACTTC
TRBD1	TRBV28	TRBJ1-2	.	CASSLRRATGTGWGYTF	TGTGCCAGCAGTCTAAGAAGAGCAACCGGGACAGGCTGGGGCTACACCTTC
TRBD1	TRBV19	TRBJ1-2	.	CASTADRVYGYTF	TGTGCCAGTACCGCGGACAGGGTCTATGGCTACACCTTC
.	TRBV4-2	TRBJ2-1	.	CASSQAGKNNEQFF	TGTGCCAGCAGCCAAGCCGGGAAAAACAATGAGCAGTTCTTC
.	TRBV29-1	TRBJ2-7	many	CSVTKGNEQYF	TGCAGCGTGACGAAGGGGAACGAGCAGTACTTC
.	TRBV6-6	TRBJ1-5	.	CASSYLSGVEQPQHF	TGTGCCAGCAGTTACCTATCGGGGGTCGAACAGCCCCAGCATTTT
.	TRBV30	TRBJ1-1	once	CAWSSWLGLLNTEAFF	TGTGCCTGGAGTTCCTGGTTGGGACTTTTGAACACTGAAGCTTTCTTT
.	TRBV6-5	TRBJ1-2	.	CASSFGRGDYGYTF	TGTGCCAGCAGCTTCGGGAGGGGCGACTATGGCTACACCTTC
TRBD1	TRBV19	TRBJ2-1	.	CASSSTGGLSYNEQFF	TGTGCCAGTAGTTCAACAGGGGGCTTGTCTTACAATGAGCAGTTCTTC
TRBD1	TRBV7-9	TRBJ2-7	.	CASSLGQVAAYEQYF	TGTGCCAGCAGCTTGGGACAGGTCGCAGCCTACGAGCAGTACTTC
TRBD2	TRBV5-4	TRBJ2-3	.	CASSFGREGTPTDTQYF	TGTGCCAGCAGCTTTGGACGGGAGGGTACACCCACAGATACGCAGTATTTT
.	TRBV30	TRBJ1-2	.	CAWSRPLRGYTF	TGTGCCTGGAGTCGGCCCCTCAGGGGCTACACCTTC
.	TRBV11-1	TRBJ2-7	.	CASSVNSYEQYF	TGTGCCAGCAGCGTAAATTCCTACGAGCAGTACTTC
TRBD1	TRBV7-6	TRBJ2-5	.	CASSRTGTGSQETQYF	TGTGCCAGCAGCCGGACCGGGACAGGCTCTCAAGAGACCCAGTACTTC
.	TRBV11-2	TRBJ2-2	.	CASSLLREVGELFF	TGTGCCAGCAGCTTATTAAGGGAGGTCGGGGAGCTGTTTTTT
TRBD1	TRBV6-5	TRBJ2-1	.	CASSLDRGNNEQFF	TGTGCCAGCAGTCTCGACAGGGGAAACAATGAGCAGTTCTTC
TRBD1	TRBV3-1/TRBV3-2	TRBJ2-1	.	CASSPGRGQVEQFF	TGTGCCAGCAGTCCTGGTCGTGGACAGGTTGAGCAGTTCTTC
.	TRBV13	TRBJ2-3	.	CASSLVSRRYF	TGTGCCAGCAGCTTGGTCAGCCGGAGGTATTTT
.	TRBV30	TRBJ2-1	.	CAWSVQLYNEQFF	TGTGCCTGGAGTGTTCAACTGTACAATGAGCAGTTCTTC